This T cell receptor (beta chain) comes out of a study of shared clonotypes between healthy human individuals. Produced via immunoSEQ multiplex PCR; TCRdb's table is partial and in-frame only. This sample yields about 1 million clones, of which more than 65% are seen a single time; roughly 1.5% belongs to the top ten. Germline V gene sequence: CDR1 MNHNY, CDR2 SVGAGI (reference sequence). V was clipped by 5 bases and J by 1 base; unmatched bases: 5. This CDR3 is built from 16 residues. Sequencing input: memory CD4+ T cells sorted from blood. Regarding subset: CD45RA-negative fraction. The sequence was collected from a young man in good health. The chain links TRBV6-6 to TRBJ2-7, with 13 bases matching TRBD2. The CDR3: CASSRLAGGQSYEQYF. The CDR3 DNA reads as TGTGCCAGCAGTAGACTAGCGGGGGGCCAATCCTACGAGCAGTACTTC.